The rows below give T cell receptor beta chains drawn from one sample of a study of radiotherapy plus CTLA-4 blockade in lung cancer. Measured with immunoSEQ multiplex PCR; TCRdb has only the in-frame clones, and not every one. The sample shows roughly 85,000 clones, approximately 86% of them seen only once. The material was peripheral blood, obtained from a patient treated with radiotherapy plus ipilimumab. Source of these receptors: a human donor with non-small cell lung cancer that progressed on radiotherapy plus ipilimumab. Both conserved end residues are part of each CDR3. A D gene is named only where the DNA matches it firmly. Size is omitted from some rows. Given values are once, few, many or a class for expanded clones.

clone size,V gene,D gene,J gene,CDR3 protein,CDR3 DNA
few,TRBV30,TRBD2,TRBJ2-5,CAWMGITGTSGGALGETQYF,TGTGCCTGGATGGGGATTACCGGGACTAGCGGGGGGGCCCTAGGGGAGACCCAGTACTTC
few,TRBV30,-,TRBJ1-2,CAWSVYPGYTF,TGTGCCTGGAGTGTATACCCTGGCTACACCTTC
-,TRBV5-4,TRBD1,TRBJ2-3,CASSWDRASTDTQYF,TGTGCCAGCAGCTGGGACAGGGCCAGCACAGATACGCAGTATTTT
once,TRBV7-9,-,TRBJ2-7,CASSFTGEQYF,TGTGCCAGCAGCTTTACAGGGGAGCAGTACTTC
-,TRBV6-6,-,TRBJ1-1,CASTTGGGRAEAFF,TGTGCCAGCACGACGGGGGGCGGGAGAGCTGAAGCTTTCTTT
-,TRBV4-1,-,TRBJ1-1,CASSVSQGNTEAFF,TGCGCCAGCAGCGTCTCACAGGGGAACACTGAAGCTTTCTTT
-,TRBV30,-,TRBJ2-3,CAWSLQLEVQYF,TGTGCCTGGAGTCTTCAACTAGAAGTGCAGTATTTT
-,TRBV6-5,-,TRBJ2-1,CASSTPKEQFF,TGTGCCAGCAGTACCCCAAAGGAGCAGTTCTTC
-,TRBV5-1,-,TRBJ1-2,CASSQLLEGGYTF,TGCGCCAGCAGCCAATTATTAGAGGGGGGCTACACCTTC
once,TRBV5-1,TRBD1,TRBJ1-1,CASSGQVENTEAFF,TGCGCCAGCAGCGGACAGGTAGAGAACACTGAAGCTTTCTTT
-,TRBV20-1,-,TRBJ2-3,CSARIVDTQYF,TGCAGTGCACGTATAGTAGATACGCAGTATTTT
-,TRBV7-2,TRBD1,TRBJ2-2,CASSFGQGVRTGELFF,TGTGCCAGCAGTTTTGGACAGGGGGTTCGTACCGGGGAGCTGTTTTTT
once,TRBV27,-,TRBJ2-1,CASSLIMSSYNEQFF,TGTGCCAGCAGTTTAATAATGAGCTCCTACAATGAGCAGTTCTTC
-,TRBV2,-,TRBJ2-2,CASSVWTNTGELFF,TGTGCCAGCAGTGTTTGGACGAACACCGGGGAGCTGTTTTTT
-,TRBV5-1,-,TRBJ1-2,CASSDTGEYGYTF,TGCGCCAGCAGCGATACAGGAGAATATGGCTACACCTTC
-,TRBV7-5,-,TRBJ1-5,CVRSPDACSNQPQHF,TGTGTCAGAAGCCCGGACGCGTGTAGCAATCAGCCCCAGCATTTT
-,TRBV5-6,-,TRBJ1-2,CASTGRLGFNYGYTF,TGTGCCAGCACCGGGAGGCTAGGGTTCAACTATGGCTACACCTTC
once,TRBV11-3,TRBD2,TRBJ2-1,CASSTRTSGRGNEQFF,TGTGCCAGCAGCACAAGGACTAGCGGGAGGGGGAATGAGCAGTTCTTC
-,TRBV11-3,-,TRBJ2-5,CASSPLWGRETQYF,TGTGCCAGCAGCCCCCTATGGGGGCGCGAGACCCAGTACTTC
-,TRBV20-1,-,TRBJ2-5,CSASRQETQYF,TGCAGTGCTAGCCGGCAAGAGACCCAGTACTTC
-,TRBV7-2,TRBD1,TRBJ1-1,CASSPSRGNTEAFF,TGTGCCAGCAGCCCCTCCAGGGGGAATACTGAAGCTTTCTTT
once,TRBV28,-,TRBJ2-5,CASSPGGGQETQYF,TGTGCCAGCAGTCCTGGCGGAGGGCAAGAGACCCAGTACTTC
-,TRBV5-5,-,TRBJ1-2,CASSLVDGYTF,TGTGCCAGCAGCTTGGTGGACGGCTACACCTTC
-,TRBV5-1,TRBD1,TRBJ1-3,CASSQTGVGNTIYF,TGCGCCAGCAGCCAAACAGGGGTAGGAAACACCATATATTTT
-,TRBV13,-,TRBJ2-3,CASSPRTPSATDTQYF,TGTGCCAGCAGCCCCCGGACCCCCAGCGCCACAGATACGCAGTATTTT
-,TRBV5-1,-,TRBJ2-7,CASSLPDGSYEQYF,TGCGCCAGCAGCTTGCCCGACGGGTCCTACGAGCAGTACTTC
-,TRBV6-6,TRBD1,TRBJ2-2,CASRGDRGRTGELFF,TGTGCCAGCAGGGGGGACAGGGGGCGAACCGGGGAGCTGTTTTTT
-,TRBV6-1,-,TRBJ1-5,CASSVQADQPQHF,TGTGCCAGCAGTGTGCAGGCCGATCAGCCCCAGCATTTT
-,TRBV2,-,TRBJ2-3,CASNHGQSWSTDTQYF,TGTGCCAGCAACCATGGACAGTCGTGGAGCACAGATACGCAGTATTTT
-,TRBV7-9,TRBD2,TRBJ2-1,CASSLAGASGNQQFF,TGTGCCAGCAGCTTAGCGGGGGCTAGCGGGAACCAGCAGTTCTTC
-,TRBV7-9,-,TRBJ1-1,CASSLVGGLGTEAFF,TGTGCCAGCAGCTTAGTCGGGGGGCTTGGCACTGAAGCTTTCTTT
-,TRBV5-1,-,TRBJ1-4,CASKPQVSNEKLFF,TGCGCCAGCAAACCACAGGTTTCTAATGAAAAACTGTTTTTT
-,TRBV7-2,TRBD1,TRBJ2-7,CASNDPGTGVYEQYF,TGTGCCAGCAACGACCCCGGGACAGGAGTTTACGAGCAGTACTTC
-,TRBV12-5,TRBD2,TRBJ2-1,CASGYRTSGSNEQFF,TGTGCTAGTGGTTACCGGACTAGCGGGAGTAATGAGCAGTTCTTC
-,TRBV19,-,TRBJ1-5,CASSKGRLNSNQPQHF,TGTGCCAGTAGTAAGGGACGGTTGAATAGCAATCAGCCCCAGCATTTT
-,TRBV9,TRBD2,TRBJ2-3,CASSVAWTSGSPDTQYF,TGTGCCAGCAGCGTAGCCTGGACTAGCGGGAGCCCAGATACGCAGTATTTT
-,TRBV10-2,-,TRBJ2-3,CASSEQGTTSDTQYF,TGCGCCAGCAGTGAGCAGGGGACTACATCGGATACGCAGTATTTT